This TCR beta chain was identified in a study of shared clonotypes between healthy human individuals. As for this clone: As yet, its antigen is unknown.

Original handling: Filtering was not the same, since immunoSEQ gave junction-only sequences without quality scores. The data were produced by immunoSEQ multiplex PCR, yet TCRdb's version contains in-frame clones alone and is incomplete. V and J calls and clone size follow that table, whereas D and trimming were derived from the DNA. Of about 560,000 clones in the sample, 70% to 80% were seen once. V was clipped by 7 bases and J by 4 bases, with 19 bases between them. The CDR3 consists of 16 residues. The germline gives CDR1 MDHEN, CDR2 SYDVKM. Study-level points and caveats: Read depth was anticipated to influence clonotype sharing among donors. Sampling covered blood only; tissue repertoires likely differ.

What was sequenced was PBMCs. The chain couples TRBV28 to TRBJ2-2; either TRBD1 or TRBD2 may fit D (6 bases each). This clonotype was sampled from a woman between 35 and 50 years old in good health. Some clones in this sample may be carry-over from other donors' samples. DNA of the CDR3: TGTGCCAGCACAGTCCCTAGGGGGGTTGGCACCGGGGAGCTGTTTTTT. Its translation is CASTVPRGVGTGELFF.